The clone carrying this TCR beta chain was seen a handful of times. Original methodology: Estimation of nucleated cell counts relied on the amplification of reference gene primers. Assay used: immunoSEQ multiplex PCR; TCRdb lists only in-frame clones, some missing. From that table come the V and J calls and clone size; the DNA was used to work out D and trimming. The table has under 300,000 clones, roughly four fifths seen once. The sample originates from a study of blood T cell repertoires in COVID-19. The wider study: There were acute and convalescent COVID-19 samples, and they came from the United States, Italy and Spain. T cells, B-cell-depleted T cells, or PBMCs provided the cDNA or gDNA that served as material.

This CDR3 comprises 15 residues. Germline V lookup: CDR1 MNHEY, CDR2 SVGAGI. V was clipped by 7 bases and J by 1 base, with 17 bases between them. This chain joins TRBV6-5 and TRBJ2-7; tentatively, D is TRBD1 (6 bases). This receptor was identified in a woman between 55 and 75 years old with active or convalescent COVID-19. Sequencing input: peripheral blood. CDR3 in amino acids: CASTLSSTGSYEQYF. The DNA of the CDR3 is TGTGCCAGCACCCTTAGTTCGACAGGTTCCTACGAGCAGTACTTC.